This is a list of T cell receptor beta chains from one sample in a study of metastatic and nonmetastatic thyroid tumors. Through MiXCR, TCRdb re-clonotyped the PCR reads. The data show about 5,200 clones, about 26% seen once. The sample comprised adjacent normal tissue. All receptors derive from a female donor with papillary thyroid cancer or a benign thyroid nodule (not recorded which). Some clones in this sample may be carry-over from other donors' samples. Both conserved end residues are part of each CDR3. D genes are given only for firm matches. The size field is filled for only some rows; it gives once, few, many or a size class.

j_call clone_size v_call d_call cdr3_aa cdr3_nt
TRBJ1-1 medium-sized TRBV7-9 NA CASSFLEWGPEAFF TGTGCCAGCAGCTTTTTGGAGTGGGGCCCTGAAGCTTTCTTT
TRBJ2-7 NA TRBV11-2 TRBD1 CASSPGGDMGEQYF TGTGCCAGCAGCCCAGGGGGTGACATGGGGGAGCAGTACTTC
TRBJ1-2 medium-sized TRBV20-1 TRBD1 CSADVDREEKNYGYTF TGCAGTGCCGACGTCGACAGGGAGGAAAAAAACTATGGCTACACCTTC
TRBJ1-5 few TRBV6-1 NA CASSGDSGPNQPQHF TGTGCCAGCAGTGGCGACAGTGGGCCCAATCAGCCCCAGCATTTT
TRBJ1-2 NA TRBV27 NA CASSTMARRTGYTF TGTGCCAGCAGTACTATGGCCCGTAGAACGGGCTACACCTTC
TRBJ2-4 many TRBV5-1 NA CASSPMEGRDIQYF TGCGCCAGCAGCCCGATGGAGGGTAGGGACATTCAGTACTTC
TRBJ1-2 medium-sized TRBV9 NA CASSVGSGGDGYTF TGTGCCAGCAGCGTAGGGTCGGGAGGTGATGGCTACACCTTC
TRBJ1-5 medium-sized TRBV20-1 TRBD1 CSAIQGDLAASNQPQHF TGCAGTGCTATTCAGGGGGATCTAGCGGCTAGCAATCAGCCCCAGCATTTT
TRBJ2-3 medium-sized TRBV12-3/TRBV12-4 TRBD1 CASSLARQGAGSTDTQYF TGTGCCAGCAGTTTAGCTAGACAGGGGGCGGGTAGCACAGATACGCAGTATTTT
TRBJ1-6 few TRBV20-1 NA CSARAPPGVDSPLHF TGCAGTGCTAGAGCCCCGCCAGGAGTCGATTCACCCCTCCACTTT
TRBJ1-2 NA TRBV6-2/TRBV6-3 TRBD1 CASSWLQGANYGYTF TGTGCCAGCAGTTGGTTACAGGGGGCTAACTATGGCTACACCTTC
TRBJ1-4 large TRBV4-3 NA CASSQDRTGPTNEKLFF TGCGCCAGCAGCCAAGACCGAACAGGGCCAACTAATGAAAAACTGTTTTTT
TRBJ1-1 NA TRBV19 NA CASSPGGTNTEAFF TGTGCCAGTAGTCCCGGGGGGACGAACACTGAAGCTTTCTTT
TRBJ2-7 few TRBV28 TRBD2 CASSLWHPPSGRPYEQYF TGTGCCAGCAGTTTATGGCACCCCCCTAGCGGGAGACCCTACGAGCAGTACTTC
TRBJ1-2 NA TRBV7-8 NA CASSLDGQSTGRYGYTF TGTGCCAGCAGCTTAGACGGACAGTCCACCGGTCGATATGGCTACACCTTC
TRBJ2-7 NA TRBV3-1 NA CASSPTQGEQYF TGTGCCAGCAGCCCGACCCAGGGGGAGCAGTACTTC
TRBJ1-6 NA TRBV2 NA CASRSRADRIFPLHF TGTGCCAGCAGGAGCCGGGCGGACAGAATTTTCCCCCTCCACTTT
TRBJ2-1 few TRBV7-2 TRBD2 CASSFAGTSEIRNEQFF TGTGCCAGCAGCTTCGCCGGGACTAGCGAGATTCGCAATGAGCAGTTCTTC
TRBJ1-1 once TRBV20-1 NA CSARGAGPNTEAFF TGCAGTGCTAGAGGGGCGGGGCCCAACACTGAAGCTTTCTTT
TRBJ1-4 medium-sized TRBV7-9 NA CASSLAREVGKLFF TGTGCCAGCAGCTTAGCGCGGGAGGTCGGAAAACTGTTTTTT
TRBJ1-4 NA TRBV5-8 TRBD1 CASSLADRGGEKLFF TGTGCCAGCAGCTTGGCGGACAGGGGCGGTGAAAAACTGTTTTTT
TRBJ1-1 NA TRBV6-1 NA CASSEQWHNTEAFF TGTGCCAGCAGTGAACAATGGCACAACACTGAAGCTTTCTTT
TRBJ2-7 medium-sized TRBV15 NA CATSRGVGSREQYF TGTGCCACCAGCAGAGGGGTAGGGTCGAGGGAGCAGTACTTC
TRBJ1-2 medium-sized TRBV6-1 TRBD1 CASSSRTGANYGYTF TGTGCCAGCAGTTCCCGGACAGGGGCAAACTATGGCTACACCTTC
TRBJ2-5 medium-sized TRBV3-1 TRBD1 CASSQGPTGVKETQYF TGTGCCAGCAGCCAAGGACCCACAGGGGTAAAGGAGACCCAGTACTTC
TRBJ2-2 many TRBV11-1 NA CASSFGQAAANTGELFF TGTGCCAGCAGCTTTGGGCAAGCCGCCGCGAACACCGGGGAGCTGTTTTTT
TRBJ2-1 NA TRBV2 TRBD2 CASSGGALREQFF TGTGCCAGCAGCGGGGGGGCCTTGAGGGAGCAGTTCTTC
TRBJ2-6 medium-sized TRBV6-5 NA CASSYLVGVTGANVLTF TGTGCCAGCAGTTACTTGGTCGGAGTAACTGGGGCCAACGTCCTGACTTTC
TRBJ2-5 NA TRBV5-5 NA CASSLPRTYQETQYF TGTGCCAGCAGCTTGCCCAGGACGTACCAAGAGACCCAGTACTTC
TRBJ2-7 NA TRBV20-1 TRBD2 CSAIPSGSSTYEQYF TGCAGTGCGATCCCTAGCGGGAGTTCAACCTACGAGCAGTACTTC
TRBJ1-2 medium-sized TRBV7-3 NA CASSIEGWGYTF TGTGCCAGCAGCATCGAGGGGTGGGGCTACACCTTC
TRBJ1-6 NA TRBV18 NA CASSPGGDDSPLHF TGTGCCAGCTCACCAGGGGGAGATGATTCACCCCTCCACTTT
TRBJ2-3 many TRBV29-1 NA CSVGEDKADTQYF TGCAGCGTTGGGGAAGATAAAGCAGATACGCAGTATTTT
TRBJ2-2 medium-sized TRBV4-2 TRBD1 CASTDTGAPTGELFF TGTGCCAGCACCGATACAGGGGCGCCTACCGGGGAGCTGTTTTTT
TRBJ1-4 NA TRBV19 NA CASSPPGFTEKLFF TGTGCCAGTAGTCCCCCCGGGTTTACTGAAAAACTGTTTTTT
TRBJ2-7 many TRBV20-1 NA CSAKEGTYEQYF TGCAGTGCTAAAGAGGGAACCTACGAGCAGTACTTC
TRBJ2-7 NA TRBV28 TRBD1 CASSTTGVEQYF TGTGCCAGCAGCACGACAGGGGTCGAGCAGTACTTC
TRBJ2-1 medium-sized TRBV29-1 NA CSVDQGWNEQFF TGCAGCGTTGACCAAGGGTGGAATGAGCAGTTCTTC
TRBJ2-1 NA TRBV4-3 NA CASSQDPADERFF TGCGCCAGCAGCCAGGATCCTGCGGATGAGCGGTTCTTC
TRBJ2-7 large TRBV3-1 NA CASSQTRDYEQYF TGTGCCAGCAGCCAGACTAGGGACTACGAGCAGTACTTC
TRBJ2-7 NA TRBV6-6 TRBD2 CASSYSGASYEQYF TGTGCCAGCAGTTACAGCGGGGCTTCCTACGAGCAGTACTTC